Included here is one T cell receptor (beta chain) sequence, with context. Antigen: not known. This record comes from a study of CD8+CD57+ T cells in acquired aplastic anemia. Across the whole study: Mean read depth for CD4+ cells from healthy donors was about 9.9 million. General observations from the study: Patients and controls had CD8+ Simpson's diversity values that were not significantly distinct.

CDR3 and TCR beta VDJ profiling relied on a genomic DNA template. Each CDR3 protein gets one entry after TCRdb re-called the reads with MiXCR. The profile shows about 170,000 distinct CDR3 sequences, around 45% of them singletons. The CDR3 contains 11 residues. The germline CDR1 and CDR2 sequences are SNHLY and FYNNEI. Trimming stripped 3 bases from V and 7 bases from J, with 4 bases between. The chain joins TRBV2 to TRBJ2-1; D not certain. This clonotype originated in a human donor in good health. The specimen was sorted CD4+, CD8+, or CD8+CD57+ T cells (not recorded which) from PBMCs. The CDR3 loop is CASSDVNEQFF. CDR3 coding DNA: TGTGCCAGCAGTGATGTAAATGAGCAGTTCTTC.